These 5 T cell receptor beta chains were all obtained from the same sample, sequenced in a study of blood T cell repertoires in COVID-19. Repertoires were generated with immunoSEQ multiplex PCR, while TCRdb's copy carries only in-frame clones and drops some. The repertoire holds hundreds of thousands of clones, with more than 70% as singletons. The sequenced sample consisted of peripheral blood. These receptors all stem from a middle-aged woman who had recovered from COVID-19.

The chain employs TRBV19 and TRBJ1-1; TRBD1 matches 10 bases. The CDR3 runs to 15 residues. Germline V gene lookup returns CDR1 LNHDA and CDR2 SQIVND (reference sequence). The V segment lost 4 bases and the J segment 4 bases; nucleotides outside the gene matches: 6. CDR3 nucleotide sequence: TGTGCCAGTAGTAGGGGGGACAGGGGAGGCACTGAAGCTTTCTTT. It codes for CASSRGDRGGTEAFF.

This chain links TRBV7-2 with TRBJ2-3, with D possibly matching TRBD1 (5 bases). The CDR3 consists of 15 residues. In germline, CDR1 is SGHTA, CDR2 FQGNSA. The ends were cut back, 1 base at V and 4 bases at J, with 12 bases in the middle. CDR3: CASSLESRVADTQYF. The DNA of the CDR3 is TGTGCCAGCAGCTTAGAAAGCAGGGTGGCAGATACGCAGTATTTT.

V gene TRBV19 combines with J gene TRBJ1-2; 11 positions match TRBD1. Germline assignment: CDR1 LNHDA and CDR2 SQIVND (reference sequence). The CDR3 length is 15 residues. The J segment lost 7 bases and the V segment lost 7 bases, leaving 11 bases of the junction unmatched. Here the CDR3 reads CASKPGTGGFSGYTF. The DNA for the CDR3 is TGTGCCAGTAAACCCGGGACAGGGGGTTTTTCTGGCTACACCTTC.

The chain has TRBV5-4 and TRBJ1-1, with D perhaps matching TRBD1 (6 bases). The CDR3 totals 16 residues. Trimming took 3 bases from V and 2 from J, leaving 17 bases between them. The germline gives CDR1 SGHNT, CDR2 YYREEE (reference sequence). The CDR3 coding sequence is TGTGCCAGCAGCTACCCGAGGGGGGGAGGCAACACTGAAGCTTTCTTT. This translates into CASSYPRGGGNTEAFF.

This clone was recorded a few times. V and J are TRBV27 and TRBJ2-7, with 7 bases identical to TRBD1. The V segment lost 5 bases and the J segment 2 bases; nucleotides outside the gene matches: 12. CDR3 length: 16 amino acids. Germline loops: CDR1 MNHEY, CDR2 SMNVEV (reference sequence). CDR3 bases: TGTGCCAGCAGTATCCGACAGGGTCGAACACCCTACGAGCAGTACTTC. It yields the protein CASSIRQGRTPYEQYF.